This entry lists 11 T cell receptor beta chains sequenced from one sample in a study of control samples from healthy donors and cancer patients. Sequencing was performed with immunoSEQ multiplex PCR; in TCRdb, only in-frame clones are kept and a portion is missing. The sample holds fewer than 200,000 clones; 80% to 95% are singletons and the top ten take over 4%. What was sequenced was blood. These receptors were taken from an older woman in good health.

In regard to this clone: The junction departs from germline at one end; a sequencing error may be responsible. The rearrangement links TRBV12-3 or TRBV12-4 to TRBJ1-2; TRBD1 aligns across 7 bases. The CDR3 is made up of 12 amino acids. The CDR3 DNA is TGTGCCAGCAGTTTAGCGCCGGGACAGACCGACTTC. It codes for CASSLAPGQTDF.

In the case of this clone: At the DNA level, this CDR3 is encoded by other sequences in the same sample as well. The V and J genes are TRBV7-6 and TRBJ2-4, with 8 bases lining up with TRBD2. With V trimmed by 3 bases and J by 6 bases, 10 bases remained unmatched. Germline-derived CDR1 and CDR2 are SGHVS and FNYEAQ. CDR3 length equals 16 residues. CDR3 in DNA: TGTGCCAGCAGCTTGAGACGGGGGGGTGAGGGAAACATTCAGTACTTC. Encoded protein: CASSLRRGGEGNIQYF.

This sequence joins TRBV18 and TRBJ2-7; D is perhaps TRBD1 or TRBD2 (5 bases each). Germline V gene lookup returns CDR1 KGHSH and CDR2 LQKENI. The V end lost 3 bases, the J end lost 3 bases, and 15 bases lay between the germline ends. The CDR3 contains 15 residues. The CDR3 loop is CASSPSSGTDYEQYF. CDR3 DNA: TGTGCCAGCTCACCCTCCTCGGGGACGGACTACGAGCAGTACTTC. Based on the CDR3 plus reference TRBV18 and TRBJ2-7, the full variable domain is NAGVMQNPRHLVRRRGQEARLRCSPMKGHSHVYWYRQLPEEGLKFMVYLQKENIIDESGMPKERFSAEFPKEGPSILRIQQVVRGDSAAYFCASSPSSGTDYEQYFGPGTRLTVT.

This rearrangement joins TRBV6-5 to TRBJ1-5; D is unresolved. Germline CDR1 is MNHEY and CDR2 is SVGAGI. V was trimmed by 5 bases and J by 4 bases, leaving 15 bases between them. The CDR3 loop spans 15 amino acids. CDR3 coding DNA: TGTGCCAGCAGTCAGGCGTGGGGATCGAATCAGCCCCAGCATTTT. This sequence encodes CASSQAWGSNQPQHF.

The CDR3 DNA reads TGTGCCAGCAGCCAATTACAGGTGTTTTTCCTAGGTGGCTACACCTTC. Translation: CASSQLQVFFLGGYTF. The rearrangement joins TRBV3-1 (or the pseudogene TRBV3-2) to TRBJ1-2; a possible D gene is TRBD1 (5 bases). Trimming took 2 bases from V and 7 from J, leaving 20 bases between them. Germline V CDR1 and CDR2: LGHDT, YNNKEL (reference sequence). CDR3 length equals 16 residues.

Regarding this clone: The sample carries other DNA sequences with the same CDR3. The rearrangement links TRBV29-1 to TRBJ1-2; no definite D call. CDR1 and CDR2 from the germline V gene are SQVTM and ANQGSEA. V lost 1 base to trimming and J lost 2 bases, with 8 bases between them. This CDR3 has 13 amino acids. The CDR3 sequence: CSVEGQINYGYTF. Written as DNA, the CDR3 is TGCAGCGTTGAAGGGCAGATAAACTATGGCTACACCTTC.

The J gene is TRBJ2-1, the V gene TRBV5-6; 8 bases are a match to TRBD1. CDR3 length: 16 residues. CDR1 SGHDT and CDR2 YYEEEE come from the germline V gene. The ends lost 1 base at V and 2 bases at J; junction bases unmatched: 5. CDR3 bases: TGTGCCAGCAGCTTGTATGACAGGGGTGCCTACAATGAGCAGTTCTTC. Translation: CASSLYDRGAYNEQFF. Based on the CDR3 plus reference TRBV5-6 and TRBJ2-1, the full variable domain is DAGVTQSPTHLIKTRGQQVTLRCSPKSGHDTVSWYQQALGQGPQFIFQYYEEEERQRGNFPDRFSGHQFPNYSSELNVNALLLGDSALYLCASSLYDRGAYNEQFFGPGTRLTVL.

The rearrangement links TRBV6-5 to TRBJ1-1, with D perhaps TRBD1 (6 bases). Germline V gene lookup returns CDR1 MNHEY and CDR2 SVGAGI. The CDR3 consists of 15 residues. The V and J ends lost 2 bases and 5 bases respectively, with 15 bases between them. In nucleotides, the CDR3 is TGTGCCAGCAGTTACGTGACAGGAGCAAAGACTGAAGCTTTCTTT. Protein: CASSYVTGAKTEAFF.

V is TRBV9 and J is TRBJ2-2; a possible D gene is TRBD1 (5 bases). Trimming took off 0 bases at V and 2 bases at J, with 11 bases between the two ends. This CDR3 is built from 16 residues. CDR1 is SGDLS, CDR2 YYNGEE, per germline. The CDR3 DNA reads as TGTGCCAGCAGCGTAGTTGGACACCGAAACACCGGGGAGCTGTTTTTT. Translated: CASSVVGHRNTGELFF.

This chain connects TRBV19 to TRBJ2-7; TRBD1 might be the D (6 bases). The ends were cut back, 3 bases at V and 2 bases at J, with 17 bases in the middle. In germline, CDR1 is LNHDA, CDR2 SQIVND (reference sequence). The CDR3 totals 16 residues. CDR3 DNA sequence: TGTGCCAGTAGTATGGGGACACCTCCTAGGACCTACGAGCAGTACTTC. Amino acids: CASSMGTPPRTYEQYF.

The chain's CDR3 is CASTRDSPAGVRETQYF. The CDR3 nucleotides read TGCGCCAGCACCCGCGACTCTCCGGCAGGGGTCCGGGAGACCCAGTACTTC. The chain carries TRBV23-1 and TRBJ2-5, with D maybe TRBD1 (6 bases). TRBV23-1 qualifies as an ORF whose function is uncertain. CDR3 length equals 17 residues. Trimming removed 7 bases from V and 5 bases from J, with 26 bases in between.